Below are 11 T cell receptor beta chains sequenced from a single sample in a study of OX40 agonist ivuxolimab in advanced cancers. Repertoires were generated with immunoSEQ multiplex PCR, while TCRdb's copy carries only in-frame clones and drops some. The sample carries under 85,000 clones, 65% to 90% recorded once. Sequences were derived from CD4+ or CD8+ T cells sorted from blood, sampled in a trial of the OX40 agonist ivuxolimab. The receptors here all came from an adult with an advanced solid tumor such as melanoma, head and neck, liver or kidney cancer.

V usage is TRBV7-2 and J usage is TRBJ1-1; maybe TRBD1 (5 bases). V was trimmed by 6 bases and J by 5 bases, leaving 16 bases between them. In germline, CDR1 is SGHTA, CDR2 FQGNSA. This CDR3 spans 14 amino acids. The CDR3 DNA sequence: TGTGCCAGCAGTCGACTGATGGGGGGGACTGAAGCTTTCTTT. Translating it yields CASSRLMGGTEAFF.

The DNA of the CDR3 is TGCGCCAGCAGCCTCCCCGACAGGTCTGGCTACACCTTC. Translating it yields CASSLPDRSGYTF. The rearrangement links TRBV5-1 to TRBJ1-2, with D possibly matching TRBD1 (6 bases). V was pared by 4 bases and J by 7 bases, with 14 bases between. CDR3 length: 13 amino acids. Germline V gene lookup returns CDR1 SGHRS and CDR2 YFSETQ.

The chain combines TRBV6-5 with TRBJ1-4, with TRBD1 as a possible D gene (5 bases). V lost 4 bases and J 8 bases, leaving 14 bases between the germline ends. Germline V gene lookup returns CDR1 MNHEY and CDR2 SVGAGI. The CDR3 extends over 14 amino acids. The CDR3 DNA follows: TGTGCCAGCAGTTCGGACACGGGGAGGGAAAAACTGTTTTTT. This encodes CASSSDTGREKLFF.

This clone was seen a few times. This rearrangement joins TRBV21-1 to TRBJ2-7. TRBV21-1 is marked as a pseudogene. This CDR3 has 16 amino acids. CDR3 residues: CASSEPKPGRSYEQYF. CDR3 DNA: TGTGCCAGCAGCGAACCAAAACCGGGACGGTCCTACGAGCAGTACTTC.

The J gene is TRBJ1-2, the V gene TRBV18; the D is unclear. The CDR3 totals 12 residues. Germline V CDR1 and CDR2: KGHSH, LQKENI. V was cut by 1 base and J by 7 bases, with 7 bases left in between. CDR3 nucleotide sequence: TGTGCCAGCTCACCACGGACCTTTGGCTACACCTTC. This codes for CASSPRTFGYTF.

The chain links TRBV10-3 to TRBJ2-6; no clear D gene. Germline V lookup: CDR1 ENHRY, CDR2 SYGVKD. The CDR3 loop spans 15 amino acids. V lost 0 bases, J lost 2 bases, and 5 bases lay in between. As DNA, the CDR3 is TGTGCCATCAGTGAGTCAGGTCCTGGGGCCAACGTCCTGACTTTC. Amino acid sequence: CAISESGPGANVLTF.

The rearrangement uses TRBV5-1 and TRBJ1-4, with D possibly TRBD1 on 5 matching bases. The germline gives CDR1 SGHRS, CDR2 YFSETQ. The CDR3 has 15 residues. The V end was cut by 0 bases, the J end by 7 bases, with 13 bases between. The CDR3 sequence: CASSLGTERGEKLFF. CDR3 DNA: TGCGCCAGCAGCTTGGGCACAGAAAGGGGTGAAAAACTGTTTTTT.

J is TRBJ2-7 and V is TRBV14; D is ambiguous. The CDR3 is made up of 12 amino acids. The V end lost 2 bases, the J end lost 3 bases, and 5 bases lay between the germline ends. Germline CDR1 and CDR2: SGHDN and FVKESK. The CDR3 bases are TGTGCCAGCAGCCAACAGAACTACGAGCAGTACTTC. Its protein product is CASSQQNYEQYF. Combining the CDR3 with reference TRBV14 and TRBJ2-7 gives the whole variable domain EAGVTQFPSHSVIEKGQTVTLRCDPISGHDNLYWYRRVMGKEIKFLLHFVKESKQDESGMPNNRFLAERTGGTYSTLKVQPAELEDSGVYFCASSQQNYEQYFGPGTRLTVT.

V and J are TRBV28 and TRBJ1-4, with TRBD1 identical over 10 bases. The junction had 8 bases not matched to a gene; V was cut back by 6 bases and J by 7 bases. Germline V CDR1 and CDR2: MDHEN, SYDVKM. This CDR3 contains 15 residues. The CDR3 nucleotides read TGTGCCAGCAGATCCCCCGGGACAGGGGTTGAAAAACTGTTTTTT. Translated: CASRSPGTGVEKLFF.

Many counts were recorded for this clone. The chain joins TRBV10-3 to TRBJ1-1; D gene uncertain. The V end lost 7 bases, the J end lost 4 bases, and 16 bases lay between the germline ends. The germline V gene encodes CDR1 ENHRY and CDR2 SYGVKD. The CDR3 covers 14 residues. The CDR3 sequence: CAIIARLGGTEAFF. The CDR3 DNA follows: TGTGCCATCATCGCGAGGTTAGGAGGCACTGAAGCTTTCTTT.

The gene calls are TRBV6-1 and TRBJ2-1, with D perhaps matching TRBD2 (7 bases). The CDR3 is 13 residues long. Trimming cost V 5 bases and J 9 bases, with 14 bases left between them. Germline-derived CDR1 and CDR2 are MNHNS and SASEGT. CDR3 in DNA: TGTGCCAGCAGTCAGGGAGGGGGGTTTGAGCAGTTCTTC. This codes for CASSQGGGFEQFF.